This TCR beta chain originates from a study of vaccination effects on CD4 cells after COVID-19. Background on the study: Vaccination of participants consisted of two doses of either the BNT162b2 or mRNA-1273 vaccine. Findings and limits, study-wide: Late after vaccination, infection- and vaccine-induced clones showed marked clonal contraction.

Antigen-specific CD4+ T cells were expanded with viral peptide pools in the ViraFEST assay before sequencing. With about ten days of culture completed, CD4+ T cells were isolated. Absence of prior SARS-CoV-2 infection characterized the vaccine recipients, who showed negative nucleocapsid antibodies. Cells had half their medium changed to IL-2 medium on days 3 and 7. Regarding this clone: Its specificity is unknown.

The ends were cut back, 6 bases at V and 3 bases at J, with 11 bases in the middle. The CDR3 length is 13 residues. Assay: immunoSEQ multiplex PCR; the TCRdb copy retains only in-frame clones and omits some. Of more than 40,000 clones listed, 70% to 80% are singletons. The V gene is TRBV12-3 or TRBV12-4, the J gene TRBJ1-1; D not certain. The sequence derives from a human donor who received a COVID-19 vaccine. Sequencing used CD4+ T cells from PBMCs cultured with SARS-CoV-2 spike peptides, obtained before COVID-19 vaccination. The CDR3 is CASRRDRYTEAFF. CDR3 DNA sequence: TGTGCCAGCAGACGTGACCGGTACACTGAAGCTTTCTTT.